This is a list of T cell receptor beta chains from one sample in a study of blood T cell repertoires in COVID-19. The assay was immunoSEQ multiplex PCR, and TCRdb's table has in-frame clones only and misses some. The sample contains fewer than 250,000 clones, roughly 83% of which appear only once. The sequenced sample was peripheral blood. The receptors here all came from a woman in her fifties or sixties with acute or convalescent COVID-19. Both conserved end residues are part of each CDR3.

CDR3aa: CASSTGQGNGYTF; j_gene: TRBJ1-2; v_gene: TRBV19
CDR3aa: CAWSPRDRGQDGYTF; j_gene: TRBJ1-2; v_gene: TRBV30
CDR3aa: CASSLSTTAPSYEQYF; j_gene: TRBJ2-7; v_gene: TRBV28
CDR3aa: CASRQGAYYGYTF; j_gene: TRBJ1-2; v_gene: TRBV28
CDR3aa: CASSTILQANSPLHF; j_gene: TRBJ1-6; v_gene: TRBV7-2
CDR3aa: CASSFGREADTQYF; j_gene: TRBJ2-3; v_gene: TRBV5-4
CDR3aa: CASSPAGTLTYEQYF; j_gene: TRBJ2-7; v_gene: TRBV3-1/TRBV3-2
CDR3aa: CASSRGRNSPLHF; j_gene: TRBJ1-6; v_gene: TRBV6-5
CDR3aa: CSVHPEAGNEKLFF; j_gene: TRBJ1-4; v_gene: TRBV29-1
CDR3aa: CASKVGGQETQYF; j_gene: TRBJ2-5; v_gene: TRBV6-5
CDR3aa: CASSQGATNEKLFF; j_gene: TRBJ1-4; v_gene: TRBV5-1
CDR3aa: CASSLRSSGIFNEQFF; j_gene: TRBJ2-1; v_gene: TRBV5-1
CDR3aa: CASSPPGGTNTEAFF; j_gene: TRBJ1-1; v_gene: TRBV18
CDR3aa: CASSPSAAGVYNEQFF; j_gene: TRBJ2-1; v_gene: TRBV19
CDR3aa: CATSPLTGPSYEQYF; j_gene: TRBJ2-7; v_gene: TRBV19
CDR3aa: CASSYGREGPQHF; j_gene: TRBJ1-5; v_gene: TRBV6-5
CDR3aa: CASKLGGTRVDNEQFF; j_gene: TRBJ2-1; v_gene: TRBV5-4
CDR3aa: CASSVADPGTGKGYTF; j_gene: TRBJ1-2; v_gene: TRBV9
CDR3aa: CASSQSPGRQNPQYEQYF; j_gene: TRBJ2-7; v_gene: TRBV23-1
CDR3aa: CAWRGGGAYEQYF; j_gene: TRBJ2-7; v_gene: TRBV30
CDR3aa: CASIPSGGATDTQYF; j_gene: TRBJ2-3; v_gene: TRBV19
CDR3aa: CASSPAGEGEQYF; j_gene: TRBJ2-7; v_gene: TRBV18
CDR3aa: CATSPRGETQYF; j_gene: TRBJ2-5; v_gene: TRBV24-1
CDR3aa: CASSPSGTGYGYTF; j_gene: TRBJ1-2; v_gene: TRBV18
CDR3aa: CASSAGTGERQLQHF; j_gene: TRBJ1-5; v_gene: TRBV6-5
CDR3aa: CASSVDRYSNQPQHF; j_gene: TRBJ1-5; v_gene: TRBV7-2
CDR3aa: CASSPDRDYGYTF; j_gene: TRBJ1-2; v_gene: TRBV9
CDR3aa: CASSRDFPGNTIYF; j_gene: TRBJ1-3; v_gene: TRBV6-5
CDR3aa: CAWSRGPDGYTF; j_gene: TRBJ1-2; v_gene: TRBV30
CDR3aa: CASSFSIPQETQYF; j_gene: TRBJ2-5; v_gene: TRBV7-2
CDR3aa: CASRMSAGVYGYTF; j_gene: TRBJ1-2; v_gene: TRBV19
CDR3aa: CASSQERGYSGNTIYF; j_gene: TRBJ1-3; v_gene: TRBV3-1/TRBV3-2
CDR3aa: CAIGLAGVFGTDTQYF; j_gene: TRBJ2-3; v_gene: TRBV5-4
CDR3aa: CASTLGRGNYGYTF; j_gene: TRBJ1-2; v_gene: TRBV5-6
CDR3aa: CASSWETGNTEAFF; j_gene: TRBJ1-1; v_gene: TRBV19
CDR3aa: CASSLGHNYGYTF; j_gene: TRBJ1-2; v_gene: TRBV7-8
CDR3aa: CASSLSGFTDTQYF; j_gene: TRBJ2-3; v_gene: TRBV5-1
CDR3aa: CASSPTRFLNQPQHF; j_gene: TRBJ1-5; v_gene: TRBV28
CDR3aa: CASSPGQPGGSYEQYF; j_gene: TRBJ2-7; v_gene: TRBV2